One sample yielded the 7 T cell receptor beta chains listed below, sequenced in a study of a mutant IDH1 vaccine in newly diagnosed glioma. Clones were sequenced by immunoSEQ multiplex PCR, and TCRdb holds only the in-frame ones, with some missing. The data show 20,000 to 25,000 clones, around 93% seen once. Time point noted: baseline, week 1 (first vaccination visit). Treatment here: pre-vaccination baseline after standard-of-care therapy. The sequencing used PBMCs, collected from a glioma patient treated with radiotherapy, temozolomide or both. Receptors originate from a man aged 40-49 years with glioma.

This chain joins TRBV25-1 and TRBJ1-1; TRBD1 agrees at 8 bases. V was clipped by 4 bases and J by 13 bases; unmatched bases: 8. CDR3 length: 12 amino acids. CDR1 and CDR2 (germline): MGHDK, SYGVNS. Written as DNA, the CDR3 is TGTGCCAGCAGTGTACGGGGACAGGCGGTTTTCTTT. Its protein product is CASSVRGQAVFF.

The chain uses TRBV27 and TRBJ2-6; TRBD1 or TRBD2 may be the D gene (5 bases each). The CDR3 has 17 residues. V was cut by 2 bases and J by 2 bases, with 13 bases left in between. Germline loops: CDR1 MNHEY, CDR2 SMNVEV (reference sequence). CDR3 residues: CASSLLSGGPGANVLTF. The CDR3 DNA sequence: TGTGCCAGCAGTTTACTCTCTGGGGGTCCTGGGGCCAACGTCCTGACTTTC. The whole variable domain, remainder taken from reference TRBV27 and TRBJ2-6, is EAQVTQNPRYLITVTGKKLTVTCSQNMNHEYMSWYRQDPGLGLRQIYYSMNVEVTDKGDVPEGYKVSRKEKRNFPLILESPSPNQTSLYFCASSLLSGGPGANVLTFGAGSRLTVL.

The V and J genes are TRBV5-6 and TRBJ1-1; 7 bases are a match to TRBD1. This CDR3 has 13 residues. CDR1 SGHDT and CDR2 YYEEEE come from the germline V gene. With 4 bases clipped from V and 8 bases from J, the junction kept 8 bases outside the gene matches. CDR3 bases: TGTGCCAGCAGCGTGGACAGGACGATAGAAGCTTTCTTT. Its translation: CASSVDRTIEAFF.

This rearrangement joins TRBV9 to TRBJ1-1; D is possibly TRBD1 (5 bases). This CDR3 is built from 13 residues. Germline V gene lookup returns CDR1 SGDLS and CDR2 YYNGEE. V dropped 1 base and J dropped 3 bases, with 7 bases sitting between them. CDR3 in DNA: TGTGCCAGCAGCGTACGGGGGGACACTGAAGCTTTCTTT. This encodes CASSVRGDTEAFF.

The V and J genes are TRBV30 and TRBJ2-3; D not resolved. This CDR3 comprises 13 residues. V gave up 0 bases and J gave up 6 bases, with 10 bases separating them. Germline V gives CDR1 GTSNPN, CDR2 SVGIG (reference sequence). CDR3: CAWSVPTPDTQYF. In DNA, the CDR3 is TGTGCCTGGAGTGTCCCCACCCCGGATACGCAGTATTTT.

The CDR3 coding sequence is TGTGCCAGCAGCTTACTTTCGGGTCCCTGCGGATATTATAGCAATCAGCCCCAGCATTTT. It codes for CASSLLSGPCGYYSNQPQHF. The chain couples TRBV7-4 to TRBJ1-5; D remains ambiguous. Germline V CDR1 and CDR2: SGHVT, SQSDAQ. V was pared by 2 bases and J by 0 bases, with 23 bases between. There are 20 residues in the CDR3.

The CDR3 DNA follows: TGTGCCAGCCAAGAGGGGATGAACACTGAAGCTTTCTTT. This translates into CASQEGMNTEAFF. The rearrangement joins TRBV6-6 to TRBJ1-1, with a possible D match to TRBD1 (5 bases). V was cut by 8 bases and J by 0 bases, with 10 bases left in between. The CDR3 spans 13 residues. Germline V gene lookup returns CDR1 MNHNY and CDR2 SVGAGI (reference sequence).